This T cell receptor (beta chain) is drawn from a study of T cell responses to AZD1222 COVID-19 vaccine. The CDR3 loop spans 15 amino acids. V was clipped by 1 base and J by 4 bases, with 12 bases between them. Germline loops: CDR1 SGDLS, CDR2 YYNGEE. Study results and caveats: Scientists sampled the repertoires only once the peak T cell response had passed.

This clone came up once. Its antigen is still unknown. Some clones are missing from TCRdb's copy, which holds only in-frame ones; the method was immunoSEQ multiplex PCR. Of under 150,000 clones in the sample, approximately 88% were seen once. The source material was peripheral blood, sampled on day 0 of MenACWY control vaccination. The rearrangement links TRBV9 to TRBJ2-1, with D possibly matching TRBD1 (6 bases). This sequence was found in an adult in good health. In DNA form, the CDR3 reads TGTGCCAGCAGCGTACTTGAGACAGGTTACAATGAGCAGTTCTTC. Its protein is CASSVLETGYNEQFF.